This entry describes one TCR beta chain. As processed by the authors: Estimates of nucleated cell counts were drawn from the amplification of reference gene primers. TCRdb's copy holds only in-frame clones and misses some; the assay was immunoSEQ multiplex PCR. That table supplies the V and J calls and clone size; D and trimming were determined from the DNA. The table has about 120,000 clones, about 91% seen once. The data were taken from a study of blood T cell repertoires in COVID-19. Across the study: Whether acute or convalescent, the COVID-19 samples came from the United States, Italy and Spain. The analysed material was cDNA or gDNA that came from T cells, B-cell-depleted T cells, or PBMCs.

V was clipped by 0 bases and J by 7 bases, with 10 bases between them. The CDR3 runs to 13 residues. Germline CDR1 and CDR2: SGHRS and YFSETQ. This receptor was obtained from a man aged 50 to 60 with acute or convalescent COVID-19. Sequenced: peripheral blood. The rearrangement joins TRBV5-1 to TRBJ1-1; a possible D gene is TRBD1 (6 bases). The CDR3 DNA follows: TGCGCCAGCAGCTTGGCCGGGACAAGTGAAGCTTTCTTT. This translates into CASSLAGTSEAFF.